Each of the 17 T cell receptor beta chains below was sequenced from the same sample in a study of T cells after yellow fever vaccination. Each CDR3 protein gets one entry after TCRdb re-called the 5' RACE reads with MiXCR. This repertoire shows 450,000 to 650,000 distinct CDR3 sequences, about 13% found once; its top ten account for about an eighth. The sequencing used PBMCs, collected on the day of the yellow fever booster vaccination. The receptors here all came from a man between 25 and 39 years old who received the YFV17D yellow fever vaccine.

V is TRBV20-1 and J is TRBJ1-6, with TRBD1 matching 7 bases. The CDR3 loop spans 13 amino acids. After removal of 5 bases from V and 5 bases from J, the junction contained 3 bases not matched to a gene. The germline V gene has CDR1 DFQATT and CDR2 SNEGSKA (reference sequence). The CDR3 DNA is TGCAGTGCTCAGGGGGGGCATAATTCACCCCTCCACTTT. Translation: CSAQGGHNSPLHF.

This clonotype has a handful of counts. This rearrangement joins TRBV7-9 to TRBJ2-7, with TRBD2 as a possible D gene (5 bases). V lost 5 bases and J lost 5, with 22 bases in between. Germline V gene lookup returns CDR1 SEHNR and CDR2 FQNEAQ (reference sequence). The CDR3 spans 16 residues. CDR3 DNA: TGTGCCAGCAGCATCGCCGCTTTGGCGGGTGGGGACGAGCAGTACTTC. It is translated as CASSIAALAGGDEQYF.

DNA of the CDR3: TGTGCCAGCAGGTTCGGGAGGTCGGGCGATGAGCAGTTCTTC. Amino acid sequence: CASRFGRSGDEQFF. The rearrangement joins TRBV7-2 to TRBJ2-1; 7 bases align to TRBD2. Germline V lookup: CDR1 SGHTA, CDR2 FQGNSA. V shed 6 bases, J shed 8 bases, and the junction held 10 bases outside the gene matches. The CDR3 spans 14 residues.

This clonotype has only a few counts. The V gene is TRBV20-1, the J gene TRBJ2-7; 14 bases line up with TRBD2. This CDR3 spans 15 amino acids. Germline CDR1 DFQATT, CDR2 SNEGSKA (reference sequence). J gave up 5 bases and V 6 bases, and 9 bases lay outside the gene matches. CDR3 residues: CSAVSGTSGSNEQYF. CDR3 in DNA: TGCAGTGCGGTCTCCGGGACTAGCGGGAGTAACGAGCAGTACTTC.

The J gene is TRBJ1-2, the V gene TRBV20-1; a possible D gene is TRBD1 (5 bases). CDR3 length: 13 residues. Germline loops: CDR1 DFQATT, CDR2 SNEGSKA (reference sequence). V dropped 5 bases and J dropped 3 bases, with 13 bases sitting between them. The CDR3 sequence is CSAASGFDYGYTF. CDR3 nucleotides: TGCAGTGCTGCATCAGGGTTCGACTATGGCTACACCTTC.

In this sample, this clonotype turned up a few times. The chain carries TRBV7-9 and TRBJ2-1, with D perhaps matching TRBD2 (6 bases). CDR1 is SEHNR, CDR2 FQNEAQ, per germline (reference sequence). The CDR3 runs 17 residues. V lost 5 bases and J 8 bases, leaving 25 bases between the germline ends. The CDR3 reads CASSAPRAGRAWDEQFF. The CDR3 DNA reads as TGTGCCAGCAGCGCCCCCCGGGCGGGGCGGGCTTGGGATGAGCAGTTCTTC.

The chain has TRBV4-1 and TRBJ2-7, with D maybe TRBD1 (6 bases). The V end lost 1 base, the J end lost 1 base, and 11 bases lay between the germline ends. This CDR3 is built from 15 residues. Germline V lookup: CDR1 MGHRA, CDR2 YSYEKL. The CDR3 bases are TGCGCCAGCAGCCAAGGCTCACAGGGATCCTACGAGCAGTACTTC. Its translation is CASSQGSQGSYEQYF.

The J gene is TRBJ2-4, the V gene TRBV19; D remains unclear. Germline assignment: CDR1 LNHDA and CDR2 SQIVND (reference sequence). The CDR3 runs to 15 residues. Trimming shortened V by 0 bases and J by 0 bases, and 6 bases separated the two germline ends. The CDR3 loop is CASSIDSLAKNIQYF. CDR3 nucleotide sequence: TGTGCCAGTAGTATAGACAGTCTAGCCAAAAACATTCAGTACTTC.

The chain recombines TRBV9 with TRBJ1-4; D gene unclear. V dropped 0 bases and J dropped 2 bases, with 5 bases sitting between them. The CDR3 runs 14 residues. CDR1 and CDR2 from the germline V gene are SGDLS and YYNGEE. CDR3 sequence: CASSVDTTNEKLFF. CDR3 sequence (DNA): TGTGCCAGCAGCGTAGACACTACTAATGAAAAACTGTTTTTT.

The CDR3 region has the DNA TGTGCCAGCGCCAATTCGGCCGGGATTACCTACGAGCAGTACTTC. It encodes CASANSAGITYEQYF. J is TRBJ2-7 and V is TRBV27; a possible D gene is TRBD2 (5 bases). Deletions cut 8 bases from V and 2 bases from J, with 19 bases between. CDR1 is MNHEY, CDR2 SMNVEV, per germline (reference sequence). The CDR3 covers 15 residues.

This clonotype appeared a few times. The chain links TRBV12-3 or TRBV12-4 to TRBJ1-2, with 7 positions matching TRBD1. Trimming at V came to 6 bases and at J to 4 bases, leaving 5 bases not matched to a gene. CDR3 length: 13 amino acids. CDR3 sequence (DNA): TGTGCCAGCAGACCGACAGGGCCCTATGGCTACACCTTC. This gives the protein CASRPTGPYGYTF.

The sample holds a few counts of this clonotype. V gene TRBV30 combines with J gene TRBJ2-2; D remains ambiguous. The CDR3 totals 14 residues. CDR1 GTSNPN and CDR2 SVGIG come from the germline V gene (reference sequence). Between the trimmed V and J ends, which lost 0 bases and 1 base, there was a span of 6 bases. This chain's CDR3 is CAWSVLLNTGELFF. The CDR3 DNA sequence: TGTGCCTGGAGTGTACTCCTGAACACCGGGGAGCTGTTTTTT.

The chain links TRBV5-1 to TRBJ2-7; weak D call: TRBD2 (6 bases). The V gene's germline CDR1 is SGHRS and CDR2 YFSETQ. This CDR3 has 13 amino acids. Trimming removed 0 bases at V and 6 bases at J, with 10 bases between. The CDR3 sequence: CASSLVTSSEQYF. In DNA, the CDR3 is TGCGCCAGCAGCTTGGTGACTAGTAGCGAGCAGTACTTC.

The J gene is TRBJ2-3, the V gene TRBV11-2; 8 bases align to TRBD2. J gave up 2 bases and V 4 bases, and 14 bases lay outside the gene matches. The CDR3 totals 18 residues. CDR1 is SGHAT, CDR2 FQNNGV, per germline. For the CDR3, the DNA is TGTGCCAGCAGCTGGGTTAGCGGGACCGTTTCCTCCACAGATACGCAGTATTTT. Translated: CASSWVSGTVSSTDTQYF.

There are a few counts of this clonotype. V is TRBV27 and J is TRBJ2-3; 10 bases fit TRBD1. Germline-derived CDR1 and CDR2 are MNHEY and SMNVEV (reference sequence). The junction had 10 bases not matched to a gene; V was cut back by 3 bases and J by 1 base. CDR3 size: 18 residues. CDR3 in DNA: TGTGCCAGCAGTTTTCCTTCCGGGACAGGGGTTGGCACAGATACGCAGTATTTT. Translation gives CASSFPSGTGVGTDTQYF.

The sample holds a few counts of this clonotype. This chain joins TRBV11-2 and TRBJ2-7, with a tentative D call TRBD1 (6 bases). Germline CDR1 SGHAT, CDR2 FQNNGV. CDR3 length: 14 amino acids. Trimming removed 5 bases from V and 3 bases from J, with 14 bases in between. CDR3 sequence reads: CASSIGTTHYEQYF. The DNA of the CDR3 is TGTGCCAGCAGCATCGGGACAACGCACTACGAGCAGTACTTC.

This clonotype was observed a few times. The CDR3 DNA reads as TGCGCCAGCAGGACAGACAATGAGCAGTTCTTC. Its translation is CASRTDNEQFF. The genes are TRBV5-1 and TRBJ2-1; possible D gene TRBD1, 5 bases. V shed 5 bases and J shed 5 bases, with 5 bases lying between them. There are 11 residues in the CDR3. The germline V gene encodes CDR1 SGHRS and CDR2 YFSETQ.